This TCR beta chain is drawn from a study of T cells in Graves' hyperthyroidism and ophthalmopathy. There were TCR beta CDR3 regions amplified from RNA transcripts. During a first-round RT-PCR of the TCR CDR3, the HTBI primer set was used. MiXCR was run by TCRdb on the multiplex PCR reads, yielding one entry per CDR3 protein. The sample includes a few hundred thousand distinct CDR3 sequences, more than 20% of them seen just once. There are a few counts of this clonotype. The germline gives CDR1 SGDLS, CDR2 YYNGEE. The CDR3 covers 14 residues. V lost 0 bases to trimming and J lost 5 bases, with 11 bases between them.

The chain joins TRBV9 to TRBJ1-1; D is ambiguous. This TCR was sampled from a man in his fifties or sixties with Graves' hyperthyroidism. The sample consisted of blood. The CDR3 loop reads CASSVVYSGTEAFF. For the CDR3, the DNA is TGTGCCAGCAGCGTAGTATACAGCGGGACTGAAGCTTTCTTT.